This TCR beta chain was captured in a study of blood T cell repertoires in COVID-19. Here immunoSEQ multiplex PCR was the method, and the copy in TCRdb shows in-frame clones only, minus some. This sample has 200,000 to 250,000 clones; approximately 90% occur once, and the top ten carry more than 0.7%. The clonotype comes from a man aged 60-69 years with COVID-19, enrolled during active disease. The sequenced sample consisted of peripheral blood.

CDR3 region: CASSPTGGAGYGYTF. CDR3 DNA sequence: TGTGCCAGCAGCCCGACAGGGGGCGCGGGGTATGGCTACACCTTC. V is TRBV2 and J is TRBJ1-2; 10 nucleotides agree with TRBD1. Germline V lookup: CDR1 SNHLY, CDR2 FYNNEI. Trimming took 6 bases from V and 5 from J; bases not matched to a gene: 9. The CDR3 runs 15 residues.